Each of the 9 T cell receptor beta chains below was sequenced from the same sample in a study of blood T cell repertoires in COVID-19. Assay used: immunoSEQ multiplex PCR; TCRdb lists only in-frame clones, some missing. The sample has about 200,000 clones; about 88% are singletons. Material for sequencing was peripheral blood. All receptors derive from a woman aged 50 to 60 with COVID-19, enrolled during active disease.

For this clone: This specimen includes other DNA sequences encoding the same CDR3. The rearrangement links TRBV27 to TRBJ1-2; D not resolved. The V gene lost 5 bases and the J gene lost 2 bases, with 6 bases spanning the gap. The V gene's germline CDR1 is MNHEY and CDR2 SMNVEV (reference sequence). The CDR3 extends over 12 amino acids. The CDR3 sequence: CASSRGNYGYTF. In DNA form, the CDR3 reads TGTGCCAGCAGTCGCGGGAACTATGGCTACACCTTC.

In DNA form, the CDR3 reads TGTGCCAGCAGCCCTGGGCCCTTAAGGGAGGGCTACACCTTC. This translates into CASSPGPLREGYTF. The rearrangement joins TRBV5-5 to TRBJ1-2; no clear D. Per the germline V gene, CDR1 is SGHKS and CDR2 is YYEKEE (reference sequence). The length of the CDR3 is 14 residues. Trimming shortened V by 4 bases and J by 8 bases, and 18 bases separated the two germline ends.

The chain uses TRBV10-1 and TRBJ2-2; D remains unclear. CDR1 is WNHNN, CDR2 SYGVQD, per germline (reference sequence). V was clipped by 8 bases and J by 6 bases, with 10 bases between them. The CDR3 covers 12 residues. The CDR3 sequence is CASGVGSGELFF. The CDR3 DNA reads TGCGCCAGCGGAGTAGGTTCCGGGGAGCTGTTTTTT.

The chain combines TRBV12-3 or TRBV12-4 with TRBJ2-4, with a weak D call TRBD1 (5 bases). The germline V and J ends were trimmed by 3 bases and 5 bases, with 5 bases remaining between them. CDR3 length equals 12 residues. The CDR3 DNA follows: TGTGCCAGCAGTTTCAGGGAAAACATTCAGTACTTC. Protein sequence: CASSFRENIQYF.

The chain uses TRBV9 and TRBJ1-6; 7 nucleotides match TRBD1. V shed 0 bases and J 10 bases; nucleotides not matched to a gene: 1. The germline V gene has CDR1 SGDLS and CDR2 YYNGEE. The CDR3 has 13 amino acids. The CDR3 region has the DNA TGTGCCAGCAGCGTAGGACAGGGATCACCCCTCCACTTT. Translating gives CASSVGQGSPLHF.

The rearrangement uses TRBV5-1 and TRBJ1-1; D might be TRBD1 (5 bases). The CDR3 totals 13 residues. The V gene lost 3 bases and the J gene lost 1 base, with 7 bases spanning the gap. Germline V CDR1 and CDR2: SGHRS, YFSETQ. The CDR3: CASSWTSNTEAFF. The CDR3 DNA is TGCGCCAGCAGCTGGACATCGAACACTGAAGCTTTCTTT.

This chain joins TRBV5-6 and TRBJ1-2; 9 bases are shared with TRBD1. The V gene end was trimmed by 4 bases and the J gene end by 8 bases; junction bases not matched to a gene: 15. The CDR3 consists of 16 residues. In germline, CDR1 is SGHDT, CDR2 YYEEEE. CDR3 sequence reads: CASSRTPNADRGGYTF. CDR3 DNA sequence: TGTGCCAGCAGCCGAACGCCCAACGCGGACAGGGGCGGCTACACCTTC.

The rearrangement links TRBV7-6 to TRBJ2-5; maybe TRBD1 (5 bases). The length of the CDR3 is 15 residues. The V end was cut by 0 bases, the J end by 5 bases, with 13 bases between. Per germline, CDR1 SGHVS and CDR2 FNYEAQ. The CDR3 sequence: CASSLATSRVETQYF. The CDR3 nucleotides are TGTGCCAGCAGCTTAGCCACCAGCAGGGTGGAGACCCAGTACTTC.

This CDR3 reads CASSIGTGSTGYTF. DNA for the CDR3: TGTGCCAGTAGTATAGGGACAGGGAGTACGGGCTACACCTTC. The genes are TRBV19 and TRBJ1-2, with TRBD1 matching over 8 bases. This CDR3 has 14 residues. The ends lost 1 base at V and 8 bases at J; junction bases unmatched: 6. The germline gives CDR1 LNHDA, CDR2 SQIVND (reference sequence). Using reference TRBV19 and TRBJ1-2 for the parts outside the CDR3, the full variable domain is DGGITQSPKYLFRKEGQNVTLSCEQNLNHDAMYWYRQDPGQGLRLIYYSQIVNDFQKGDIAEGYSVSREKKESFPLTVTSAQKNPTAFYLCASSIGTGSTGYTFGSGTRLTVV.